This entry features one T cell receptor (beta chain) sequence. Per the original data handling: How many nucleated cells were present was estimated from reference gene primer amplification. Sequenced by immunoSEQ multiplex PCR; TCRdb stores in-frame clones only, minus some. D and trimming come from the DNA, and the V and J calls and clone size come from that table. The sample includes 300,000 or so clones, approximately 86% seen only once; the top ten take 4% to 5%. The data were obtained in a study of blood T cell repertoires in COVID-19. About the study: Acute and convalescent COVID-19 samples came from the United States, Italy and Spain.

The specimen sequenced was PBMCs or T cells enriched from blood (not recorded which). The sequence was collected from a woman aged 40-49 years with acute COVID-19.

In DNA form, the CDR3 reads TGTGCCAGCAGTTTAGCCCTGGGGGGGGATGGCTACACCTTC. It specifies CASSLALGGDGYTF. The chain has TRBV27 and TRBJ1-2; D perhaps matches TRBD1 (5 bases). This CDR3 is 14 amino acids long. Trimming removed 2 bases at V and 6 bases at J, with 13 bases between. CDR1 is MNHEY, CDR2 SMNVEV, per germline (reference sequence).